What follows is one T cell receptor (beta chain) and its context. Antigen unknown. The sample originates from a study of CD8 T cells in ankylosing spondylitis. Whole-study results and caveats: Seven to nine highly homologous variants formed a TCR beta motif that appeared characteristic of ankylosing spondylitis blood. Within matched ankylosing spondylitis synovial fluid, disease-linked clones were reportedly significantly enriched.

The TCR beta libraries were generated through quantitative 5'-RACE incorporating molecular barcodes. TCRdb re-called the 5' RACE reads through MiXCR, storing one row per CDR3 protein. The data contain roughly 700,000 distinct CDR3 sequences, 15% to 20% of them singletons. The receptor's source is a male donor with ankylosing spondylitis. Material for sequencing was blood, either unsorted or a sorted T cell fraction (not recorded which).

The CDR3 DNA follows: TGTGCCACCAGCAGAGATTCCGGGTACGATACGCAGTATTTT. This sequence encodes CATSRDSGYDTQYF. The chain uses TRBV15 and TRBJ2-3; D not certain. Germline values: CDR1 LNHNV, CDR2 YYDKDF (reference sequence). The CDR3 is 14 residues long. The V end lost 0 bases, the J end lost 6 bases, and 10 bases lay between the germline ends.